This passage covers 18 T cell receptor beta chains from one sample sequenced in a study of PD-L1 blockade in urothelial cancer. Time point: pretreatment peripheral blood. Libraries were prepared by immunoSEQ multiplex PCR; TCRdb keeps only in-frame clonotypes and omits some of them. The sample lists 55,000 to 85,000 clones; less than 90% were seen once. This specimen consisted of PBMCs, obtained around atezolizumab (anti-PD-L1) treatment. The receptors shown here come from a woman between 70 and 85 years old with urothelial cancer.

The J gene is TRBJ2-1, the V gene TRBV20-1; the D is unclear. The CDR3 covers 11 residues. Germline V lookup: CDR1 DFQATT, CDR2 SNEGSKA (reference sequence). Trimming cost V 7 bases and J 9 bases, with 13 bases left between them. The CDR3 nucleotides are TGCAGTGTTCGGCTTACTATTGAGCAGTTCTTC. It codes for CSVRLTIEQFF.

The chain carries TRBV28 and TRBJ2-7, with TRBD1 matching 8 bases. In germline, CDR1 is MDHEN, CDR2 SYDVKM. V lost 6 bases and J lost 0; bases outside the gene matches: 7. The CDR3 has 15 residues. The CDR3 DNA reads TGTGCCAGCAGGCGGGACAGGCTCCGCTCCTACGAGCAGTACTTC. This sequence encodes CASRRDRLRSYEQYF.

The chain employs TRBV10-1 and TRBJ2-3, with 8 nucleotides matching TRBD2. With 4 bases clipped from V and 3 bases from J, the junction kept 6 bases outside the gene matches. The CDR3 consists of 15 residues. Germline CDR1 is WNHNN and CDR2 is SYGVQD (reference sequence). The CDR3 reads CASSGRASGTDTQYF. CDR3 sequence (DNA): TGCGCCAGCAGTGGTCGGGCTAGCGGGACAGATACGCAGTATTTT.

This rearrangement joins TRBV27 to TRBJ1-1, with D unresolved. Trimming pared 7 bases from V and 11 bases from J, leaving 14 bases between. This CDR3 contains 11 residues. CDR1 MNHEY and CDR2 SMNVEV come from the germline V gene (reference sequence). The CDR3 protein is CASILGPLAFF. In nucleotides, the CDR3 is TGTGCCAGCATCCTTGGCCCGTTGGCTTTCTTT.

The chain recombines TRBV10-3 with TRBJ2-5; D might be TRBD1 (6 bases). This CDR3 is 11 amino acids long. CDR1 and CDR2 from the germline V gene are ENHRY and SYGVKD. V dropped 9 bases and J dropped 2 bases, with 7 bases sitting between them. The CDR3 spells CAIGQQETQYF. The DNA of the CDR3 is TGTGCCATAGGACAGCAAGAGACCCAGTACTTC.

DNA of the CDR3: TGTGCCAGCAGTCTCCGACAGGCCTACGAGCAGTACTTC. This gives the protein CASSLRQAYEQYF. This chain links TRBV27 with TRBJ2-7; tentatively, D is TRBD1 (6 bases). Trimming removed 5 bases at V and 2 bases at J, with 10 bases between. CDR3 length: 13 amino acids. Per the germline V gene, CDR1 is MNHEY and CDR2 is SMNVEV (reference sequence).

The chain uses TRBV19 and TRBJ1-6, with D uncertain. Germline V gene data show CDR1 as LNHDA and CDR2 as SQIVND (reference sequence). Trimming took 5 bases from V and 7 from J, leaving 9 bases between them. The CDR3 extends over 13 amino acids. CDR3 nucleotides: TGTGCCAGTAGTCAACAGCGGAATTCACCCCTCCACTTT. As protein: CASSQQRNSPLHF.

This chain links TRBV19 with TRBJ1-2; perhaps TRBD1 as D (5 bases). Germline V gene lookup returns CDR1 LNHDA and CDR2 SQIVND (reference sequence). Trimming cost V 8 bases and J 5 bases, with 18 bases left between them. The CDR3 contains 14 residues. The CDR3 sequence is CASGDQTVPYGYTF. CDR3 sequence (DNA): TGTGCCAGTGGGGATCAGACAGTTCCTTATGGCTACACCTTC.

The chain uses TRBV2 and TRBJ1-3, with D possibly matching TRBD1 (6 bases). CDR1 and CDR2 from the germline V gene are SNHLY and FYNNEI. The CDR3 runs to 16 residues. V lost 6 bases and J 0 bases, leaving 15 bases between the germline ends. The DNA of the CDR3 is TGTGCCAGCAGCCCCCAGGGGACGACCTCTGGAAACACCATATATTTT. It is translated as CASSPQGTTSGNTIYF.

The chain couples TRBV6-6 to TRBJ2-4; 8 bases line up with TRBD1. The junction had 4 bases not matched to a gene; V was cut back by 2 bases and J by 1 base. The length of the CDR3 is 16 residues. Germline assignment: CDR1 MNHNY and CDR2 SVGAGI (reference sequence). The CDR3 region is CASSYGRTGAKNIQYF. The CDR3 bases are TGTGCCAGCAGTTACGGGAGGACAGGGGCCAAAAACATTCAGTACTTC.

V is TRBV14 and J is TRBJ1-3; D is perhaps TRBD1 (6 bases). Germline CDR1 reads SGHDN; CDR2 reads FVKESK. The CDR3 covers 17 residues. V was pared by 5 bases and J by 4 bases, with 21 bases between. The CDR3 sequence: CASSKRGGRPPGNTIYF. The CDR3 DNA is TGTGCCAGCAGCAAAAGGGGGGGCAGACCCCCCGGAAACACCATATATTTT.

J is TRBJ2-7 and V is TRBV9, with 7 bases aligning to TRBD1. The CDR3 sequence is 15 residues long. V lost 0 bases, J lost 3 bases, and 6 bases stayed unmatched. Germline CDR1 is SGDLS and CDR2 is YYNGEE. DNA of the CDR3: TGTGCCAGCAGCGTAGGACAGGGCCGAATCTACGAGCAGTACTTC. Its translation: CASSVGQGRIYEQYF.

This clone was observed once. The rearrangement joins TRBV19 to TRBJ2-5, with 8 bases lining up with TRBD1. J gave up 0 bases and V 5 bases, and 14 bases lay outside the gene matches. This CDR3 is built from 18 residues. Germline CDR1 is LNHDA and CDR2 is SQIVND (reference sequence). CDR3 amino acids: CASSLHPIYRGNQETQYF. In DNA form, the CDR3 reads TGTGCCAGTAGTCTCCACCCGATATACAGGGGGAACCAAGAGACCCAGTACTTC.

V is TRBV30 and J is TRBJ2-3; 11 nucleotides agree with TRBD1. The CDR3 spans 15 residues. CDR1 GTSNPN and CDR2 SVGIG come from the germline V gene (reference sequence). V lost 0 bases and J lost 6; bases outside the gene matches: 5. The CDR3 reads CAWSVSGTGGDTQYF. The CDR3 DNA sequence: TGTGCCTGGAGTGTATCGGGGACAGGGGGGGATACGCAGTATTTT.

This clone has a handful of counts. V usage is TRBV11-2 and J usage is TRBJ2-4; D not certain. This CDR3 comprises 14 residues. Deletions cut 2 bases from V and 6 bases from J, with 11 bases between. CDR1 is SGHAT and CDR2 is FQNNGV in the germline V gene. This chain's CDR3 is CASSLTVALNIQYF. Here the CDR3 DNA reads TGTGCCAGCAGCTTAACGGTAGCACTAAACATTCAGTACTTC.

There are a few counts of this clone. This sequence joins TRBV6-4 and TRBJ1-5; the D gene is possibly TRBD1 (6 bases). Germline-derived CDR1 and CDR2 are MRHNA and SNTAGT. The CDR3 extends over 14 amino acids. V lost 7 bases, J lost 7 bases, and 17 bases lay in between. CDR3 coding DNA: TGTGCCAGCAACCGACTGAGAGGGGGACAGCCCCAGCATTTT. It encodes CASNRLRGGQPQHF.

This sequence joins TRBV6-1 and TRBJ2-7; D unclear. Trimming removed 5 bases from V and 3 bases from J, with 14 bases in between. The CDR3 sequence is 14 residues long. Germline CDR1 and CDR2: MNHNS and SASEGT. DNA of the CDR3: TGTGCCAGCAGTTTTGAGAGGATGCTCTACGAGCAGTACTTC. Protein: CASSFERMLYEQYF.

The CDR3: CASSIGMSSGGWIPLHF. The DNA of the CDR3 is TGTGCCAGTAGTATTGGCATGTCCAGCGGTGGATGGATACCCCTCCACTTT. V gene TRBV19 combines with J gene TRBJ1-6, with no clear D. CDR1 LNHDA and CDR2 SQIVND come from the germline V gene (reference sequence). The CDR3 has 17 amino acids. The ends were cut back, 3 bases at V and 12 bases at J, with 24 bases in the middle. Using reference TRBV19 and TRBJ1-6 for the parts outside the CDR3, the full variable domain is DGGITQSPKYLFRKEGQNVTLSCEQNLNHDAMYWYRQDPGQGLRLIYYSQIVNDFQKGDIAEGYSVSREKKESFPLTVTSAQKNPTAFYLCASSIGMSSGGWIPLHFGNGTRLTVT.